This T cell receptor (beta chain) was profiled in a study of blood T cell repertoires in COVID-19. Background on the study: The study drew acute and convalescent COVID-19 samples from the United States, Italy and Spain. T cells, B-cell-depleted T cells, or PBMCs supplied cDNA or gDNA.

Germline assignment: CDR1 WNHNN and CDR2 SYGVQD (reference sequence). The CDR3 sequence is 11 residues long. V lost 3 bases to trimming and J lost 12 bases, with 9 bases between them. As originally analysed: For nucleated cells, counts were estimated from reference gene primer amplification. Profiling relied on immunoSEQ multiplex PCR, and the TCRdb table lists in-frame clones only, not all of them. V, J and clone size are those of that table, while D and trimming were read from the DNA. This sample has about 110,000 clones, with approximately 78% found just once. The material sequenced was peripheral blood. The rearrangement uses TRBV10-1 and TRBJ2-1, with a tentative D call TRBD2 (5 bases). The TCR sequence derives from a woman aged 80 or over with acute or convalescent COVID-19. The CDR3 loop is CASSEREGQFF. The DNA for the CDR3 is TGCGCCAGCAGTGAACGGGAAGGGCAGTTCTTC.